These 18 T cell receptor beta chains were sequenced from one sample in a study of cytomegalovirus exposure and HLA in healthy donors (dated by TCRdb to 2016 to 2017). Library preparation employed the immunoSEQ multiplex PCR assay. A mixture of 60 forward primers for TCR Vbeta segments and 13 reverse primers for TCR Jbeta segments was used in the multiplex PCR. The source is immuneACCESS, and TCRdb retained only in-frame sequences with V and J called. Part of the clones is not carried over; for the studies checked, unresolved V genes explain less than half of this, and the remainder is unexplained. The sample data list about 190,000 clones, and 85% to 90% of these were observed just once. Around 1.2% of the sample lies in the top ten. Sequenced: PBMCs. These receptors originate from a man aged 25-45 years in good health and CMV-seronegative.

This rearrangement joins TRBV9 to TRBJ2-2, with a tentative D call TRBD2 (6 bases). V lost 4 bases and J lost 5, with 18 bases in between. Germline CDR1 is SGDLS and CDR2 is YYNGEE. The CDR3 consists of 16 residues. DNA for the CDR3: TGTGCCAGCAGCCCCTTGGACGGGAGAGGAACCGGGGAGCTGTTTTTT. Amino acid sequence: CASSPLDGRGTGELFF.

The chain has TRBV6-6 and TRBJ2-1; D not certain. The CDR3 runs 11 residues. Germline CDR1 and CDR2: MNHNY and SVGAGI (reference sequence). V lost 6 bases and J 5 bases, leaving 5 bases between the germline ends. The CDR3 region has the DNA TGTGCCAGCAGGCGTAACAATGAGCAGTTCTTC. This encodes CASRRNNEQFF.

V gene TRBV2 combines with J gene TRBJ1-2; perhaps TRBD1 as D (5 bases). Germline values: CDR1 SNHLY, CDR2 FYNNEI. The CDR3 length is 14 residues. V dropped 1 base and J dropped 4 bases, with 10 bases sitting between them. The CDR3 protein is CASSEGGGIYGYTF. CDR3 sequence (DNA): TGTGCCAGCAGTGAAGGGGGCGGTATCTATGGCTACACCTTC.

The gene calls are TRBV5-1 and TRBJ2-5; 10 bases are shared with TRBD1. V lost 4 bases to trimming and J lost 4 bases; unmatched junction nucleotides: 7. Looked up from germline, CDR1 is SGHRS and CDR2 is YFSETQ. The CDR3 has 15 amino acids. The CDR3 DNA sequence: TGCGCCAGCAGCCCCCGGGGGGACAGGGGAGAGACCCAGTACTTC. This gives the protein CASSPRGDRGETQYF.

Worth noting for this clone: Compared with germline, one end of the junction differs, possibly owing to a read error. The sample carries other DNA sequences with the same CDR3. This sequence joins TRBV2 and TRBJ1-2; D gene uncertain. The germline V gene encodes CDR1 SNHLY and CDR2 FYNNEI. The CDR3 covers 15 residues. In nucleotides, the CDR3 is TGCGCCAGCAGTGAGATGTCAGACATTAACTATGGCTACACCTTC. Protein product: CASSEMSDINYGYTF.

This clone has just a few counts. This chain connects TRBV30 to TRBJ2-1, with 7 nucleotides matching TRBD1. J lost 7 bases, V lost 4 bases, and 7 bases had no gene match. CDR1 is GTSNPN and CDR2 is SVGIG in the germline V gene (reference sequence). This CDR3 contains 13 residues. CDR3 DNA: TGTGCCTGGACAGGGGGATCAGGAAATGAGCAGTTCTTC. Its protein product is CAWTGGSGNEQFF.

The rearrangement uses TRBV4-2 and TRBJ2-2, with D tentatively TRBD2 (6 bases). Looked up from germline, CDR1 is LGHNA and CDR2 is YNFKEQ. This CDR3 has 16 amino acids. The V and J ends lost 1 base and 5 bases respectively, with 14 bases between them. CDR3 coding DNA: TGTGCCAGCAGCCAAGGTCTGGCGGGACCGACCGGGGAGCTGTTTTTT. It encodes CASSQGLAGPTGELFF.

V and J are TRBV5-4 and TRBJ1-6; maybe TRBD1 (5 bases). The V end lost 0 bases, the J end lost 6 bases, and 13 bases lay between the germline ends. This CDR3 spans 16 amino acids. Germline CDR1 SGHNT, CDR2 YYREEE (reference sequence). CDR3 nucleotide sequence: TGTGCCAGCAGCTTGGTACCTGGGGGGGGTAATTCACCCCTCCACTTT. Translation gives CASSLVPGGGNSPLHF.

V gene TRBV7-9 combines with J gene TRBJ2-1; 10 bases map to TRBD2. Germline loops: CDR1 SEHNR, CDR2 FQNEAQ (reference sequence). After removal of 4 bases from V and 2 bases from J, the junction contained 5 bases not matched to a gene. The CDR3 consists of 16 residues. CDR3 nucleotide sequence: TGTGCCAGCAGCTCCAGGAGCGGGGGGGCCTACAATGAGCAGTTCTTC. It yields the protein CASSSRSGGAYNEQFF.

The V and J genes are TRBV7-8 and TRBJ2-3; the D gene is possibly TRBD1 (6 bases). CDR3 length equals 14 residues. Trimming left V 4 bases short and J 2 bases short, with 10 bases between. Germline CDR1 reads SGHVS; CDR2 reads FQNEAQ. The CDR3 here is CASSSGQNTDTQYF. The DNA for the CDR3 is TGTGCCAGCAGCTCAGGACAGAACACAGATACGCAGTATTTT.

DNA for the CDR3: TGTGCCAGCAGCTCACTACGGGAGGGGTTCTTC. Encoded protein: CASSSLREGFF. The chain couples TRBV28 to TRBJ2-1, with TRBD2 identical over 8 bases. The length of the CDR3 is 11 residues. With 6 bases clipped from V and 15 bases from J, the junction kept 7 bases outside the gene matches. CDR1 and CDR2 (germline): MDHEN, SYDVKM.

This chain joins TRBV10-3 and TRBJ1-2, with 9 bases fitting TRBD1. Germline lookup yields CDR1 ENHRY and CDR2 SYGVKD. The ends lost 6 bases at V and 8 bases at J; junction bases unmatched: 7. The CDR3 loop spans 13 amino acids. CDR3 region: CAIRPGQGDGYTF. The CDR3 DNA is TGTGCCATCAGGCCGGGACAGGGTGACGGCTACACCTTC.

This chain links TRBV7-9 with TRBJ1-3; D may be TRBD1 (6 bases). Germline V gene data show CDR1 as SEHNR and CDR2 as FQNEAQ (reference sequence). The CDR3 runs 13 residues. Trimming shortened V by 5 bases and J by 4 bases, and 9 bases separated the two germline ends. The CDR3 loop reads CASSGDTGNTIYF. The CDR3 DNA reads TGTGCCAGCAGCGGGGACACCGGAAACACCATATATTTT.

The CDR3, as DNA: TGTGCCAGCAGCTCCCGAATAGCGGGAAGCTCCTACAATGAGCAGTTCTTC. Translated, it gives CASSSRIAGSSYNEQFF. This sequence joins TRBV11-2 and TRBJ2-1; TRBD2 aligns across 8 bases. The V segment lost 4 bases and the J segment 0 bases; nucleotides outside the gene matches: 8. Germline assignment: CDR1 SGHAT and CDR2 FQNNGV. CDR3 length: 17 amino acids. Filled out from reference TRBV11-2 and TRBJ2-1, the complete variable domain reads EAGVAQSPRYKIIEKRQSVAFWCNPISGHATLYWYQQILGQGPKLLIQFQNNGVVDDSQLPKDRFSAERLKGVDSTLKIQPAKLEDSAVYLCASSSRIAGSSYNEQFFGPGTRLTVL.

The V call is TRBV27, the J call TRBJ2-1; 14 bases line up with TRBD2. The CDR3 loop spans 15 amino acids. Trimming at V came to 6 bases and at J to 6 bases, leaving 4 bases not matched to a gene. Germline CDR1 is MNHEY and CDR2 is SMNVEV (reference sequence). Here the CDR3 DNA reads TGTGCCAGCAGCCCCGGGACTAGCGGGAGCAATGAGCAGTTCTTC. It translates to CASSPGTSGSNEQFF.

The rearrangement links TRBV5-4 to TRBJ2-5, with 9 bases aligning to TRBD1. CDR3 length: 16 residues. V shed 0 bases and J 4 bases; nucleotides not matched to a gene: 7. CDR1 and CDR2 from the germline V gene are SGHNT and YYREEE (reference sequence). Here the CDR3 DNA reads TGTGCCAGCAGCTTGGAGGGGACAGGGTTCCGAGAGACCCAGTACTTC. This translates into CASSLEGTGFRETQYF.

The rearrangement links TRBV30 to TRBJ2-3, with TRBD1 as a possible D gene (6 bases). The CDR3 length is 12 residues. V gave up 2 bases and J gave up 10 bases, with 13 bases separating them. The germline gives CDR1 GTSNPN, CDR2 SVGIG (reference sequence). In DNA form, the CDR3 reads TGTGCCTGGAGTCCACAGGGCGGGCCGCAGTATTTT. Translating it yields CAWSPQGGPQYF.

The chain recombines TRBV5-1 with TRBJ2-7; 8 bases align to TRBD1. The V gene end was trimmed by 0 bases and the J gene end by 0 bases; junction bases not matched to a gene: 5. The germline CDR1 and CDR2 sequences are SGHRS and YFSETQ. This CDR3 is built from 16 residues. CDR3 in amino acids: CASSLAEDRDSYEQYF. The CDR3 DNA reads as TGCGCCAGCAGCTTGGCGGAGGACAGGGACTCCTACGAGCAGTACTTC.